A selection of T cell receptor beta chains follows, all from one sample in a study of T and B cells in COVID-19 patients. One entry per CDR3 protein, called by TCRdb with MiXCR from the multiplex PCR reads. This table has about 5,100 distinct CDR3 sequences, 25% to 30% appearing once. Sequenced: blood. These receptors were collected from a human donor with active COVID-19. The CDR3 runs from the conserved cysteine through the conserved F or W. Fields, in order: J gene, V gene, clone size, D gene, CDR3 DNA, CDR3 protein. D genes are given only for firm matches. The listing skips clone size in some rows; elsewhere it reads once, few, many or a size class.

>TRBJ2-6|TRBV7-2|few|-
TGTGCCAGCGCTGGGATTTCTGGGGCCAACGTCCTGACTTTC
CASAGISGANVLTF
>TRBJ2-6|TRBV7-9|-|-
TGCGCCAGCAGCCAACAGCCCTACTCTGGGGCCAACGTCCTGACTTTC
CASSQQPYSGANVLTF
>TRBJ2-7|TRBV12-3/TRBV12-4|medium-sized|TRBD1
TGTGCCAGCAGGAGGACAGGGTCCGTTTACGAGCAGTACTTC
CASRRTGSVYEQYF
>TRBJ2-3|TRBV6-4|medium-sized|TRBD2
TGTGCCAGCAGTGACGTAAGCGGGAGGCACCGCACAGATACGCAGTATTTT
CASSDVSGRHRTDTQYF
>TRBJ2-3|TRBV6-5|medium-sized|-
TGTGCCAGCAGGGGCGGGGCAACAGATACGCAGTATTTT
CASRGGATDTQYF
>TRBJ2-1|TRBV20-1|-|-
TGCAGTGCGACAACTCTACAGAGGATCTACAATGAGCAGTTCTTC
CSATTLQRIYNEQFF
>TRBJ2-3|TRBV5-6|-|TRBD2
TGCGCCAGCAGCCTAGCGGGAGGGAGCACAGATACGCAGTATTTT
CASSLAGGSTDTQYF
>TRBJ2-6|TRBV6-1|medium-sized|-
TGTGCCAGCAGTGAAGAAGGGGCTGGGGCCAACGTCCTGACTTTC
CASSEEGAGANVLTF
>TRBJ2-1|TRBV14|few|-
TGTGCCAGCCACACAGGGTGGGGTGAGCAGTTCTTC
CASHTGWGEQFF
>TRBJ2-2|TRBV19|medium-sized|-
TGTGCCAGTAGTTTGCAGGATAGAAGGGAGCTGTTTTTT
CASSLQDRRELFF
>TRBJ1-1|TRBV19|medium-sized|-
TGTGCCAGTAGTATACCCCCTTGGAACACTGAAGCTTTCTTT
CASSIPPWNTEAFF
>TRBJ2-1|TRBV7-2|-|-
TGTGCCAGCAGCTTAGGGGCGGGCGCACAGTACAATGAGCAGTTCTTC
CASSLGAGAQYNEQFF
>TRBJ2-3|TRBV6-5|medium-sized|-
TGTGCCAGCAGGCGACCAGGGGTTTCAGATACGCAGTATTTT
CASRRPGVSDTQYF
>TRBJ2-1|TRBV6-5|few|-
TGTGCCAGCAGCCCTGACCGGACGGTAAGCTGGCAGTTCTTC
CASSPDRTVSWQFF
>TRBJ1-2|TRBV19|medium-sized|TRBD1
TGTGCCAGTGTCAACAGGGGGCTGCAGGACTATGGCTACACCTTC
CASVNRGLQDYGYTF
>TRBJ2-7|TRBV7-2|few|-
TGTGCCAGCAGCCCAGGGGGAGGGACCTCCTACGAGCAGTACTTC
CASSPGGGTSYEQYF
>TRBJ2-7|TRBV27|-|-
TGTGCCAGCAGTTTGAATCGGGGTGGCGAGCAGTACTTC
CASSLNRGGEQYF
>TRBJ2-3|TRBV5-4|-|-
TGTGCCAGCAGCCGGGCCCCGGAAAGCGCAGATACGCAGTATTTT
CASSRAPESADTQYF
>TRBJ2-1|TRBV7-2|once|-
TGTGCCAGCAGCTTAGAGGGGCGGGGTTACAATGAGCAGTTCTTC
CASSLEGRGYNEQFF
>TRBJ1-6|TRBV11-1|medium-sized|-
TGTGCCAGCAGCTTAGCGCCGGAGTTGCCCCTCCACTTT
CASSLAPELPLHF
>TRBJ1-2|TRBV19|few|-
TGTGCCAGTAGCCCGCTGACACCGAACTATGGCTACACCTTC
CASSPLTPNYGYTF
>TRBJ2-1|TRBV6-1|-|-
TGTGCCGGGGGACAAAGCAATGAGCAGTTCTTC
CAGGQSNEQFF
>TRBJ2-7|TRBV6-1|medium-sized|TRBD1
TGTGCCAGCAGGACAGGGGGTTTCTACGAGCAGTACTTC
CASRTGGFYEQYF
>TRBJ2-5|TRBV7-9|-|TRBD1
TGTGCCAGCAGCTTACCCAAGACAGGGGAAGAGACCCAGTACTTC
CASSLPKTGEETQYF
>TRBJ2-3|TRBV18|medium-sized|-
TGTGCCAGCTCACCGGGACCGAACACAGATACGCAGTATTTT
CASSPGPNTDTQYF
>TRBJ2-2|TRBV6-2/TRBV6-3|few|-
TGTGCCAGCAGTTACGGGGGGGCCGACACCGGGGAGCTGTTTTTT
CASSYGGADTGELFF
>TRBJ2-7|TRBV27|-|TRBD2
TGTGCCAGCAGTGTCTATGCTCATTGGGGGGCCGACTCCTATAGCGGGAGGGCCGCCTACGAGCAGTACTTC
CASSVYAHWGADSYSGRAAYEQYF
>TRBJ1-1|TRBV18|-|-
TGTGCCAGCTCACCACAAGTAGACAGGCGGGACATGAACACTGAAGCTTTCTTT
CASSPQVDRRDMNTEAFF
>TRBJ2-7|TRBV5-4|medium-sized|TRBD1
TGTGCCAGCAGCTCGGATCAGGGGGCTAGGGAGCAGTACTTC
CASSSDQGAREQYF
>TRBJ2-7|TRBV27|medium-sized|-
TGTGCCAGCAGTTTATCCAGGGGAGCCCACGAGCAGTACTTC
CASSLSRGAHEQYF
>TRBJ2-3|TRBV12-3/TRBV12-4|medium-sized|TRBD2
TGTGCCAGCAGTTCTAGCGGGGGGGGGTCAGATACGCAGTATTTT
CASSSSGGGSDTQYF
>TRBJ2-3|TRBV18|medium-sized|TRBD2
TGTGCCAGCTCACCACTGGCTAGCGGTTACACAGATACGCAGTATTTT
CASSPLASGYTDTQYF
>TRBJ2-3|TRBV20-1|few|-
TGCAGTGCTAGATTGGGGCACACCGGTACGCAGTATTTT
CSARLGHTGTQYF
>TRBJ2-7|TRBV4-2|few|-
TGTGCCAGCAGCCAAGCCACGGGGAGCTACGAGCAGTACTTC
CASSQATGSYEQYF
>TRBJ2-1|TRBV20-1|few|TRBD2
TGCAGTGCCATGGGCGGGAGAGTGGGTAATGAGCAGTTCTTC
CSAMGGRVGNEQFF
>TRBJ2-5|TRBV20-1|-|-
TGCAGTGCGAACACCCGGGACTCGGTCAGGGAGACCCAGTACTTC
CSANTRDSVRETQYF
>TRBJ1-1|TRBV5-4|few|-
TGTGCCAGCAGCTTGTCCCCAGGGGCAAACACTGAAGCTTTCTTT
CASSLSPGANTEAFF
>TRBJ2-3|TRBV5-5|medium-sized|TRBD1
TGTGCCAGCAGCTCCGGACAGGGGGGAACAGATACGCAGTATTTT
CASSSGQGGTDTQYF
>TRBJ2-5|TRBV14|-|-
TGTGCCAGCAGCAAAGCCGGGGGCGCGATGGTTGAGACCCAGTACTTC
CASSKAGGAMVETQYF
>TRBJ2-2|TRBV12-3/TRBV12-4|medium-sized|-
TGTGCCAGTGCCCTCGGGGTAGAAACCGGGGAGCTGTTTTTT
CASALGVETGELFF
>TRBJ1-2|TRBV10-3|-|-
TGTGCCATCAGTGATTGGTCAGAGTATGGCTACACCTTC
CAISDWSEYGYTF
>TRBJ2-7|TRBV27|medium-sized|-
TGTGCCAGCAGTTTGTCAGGGGGGAGTTCCTACGAGCAGTACTTC
CASSLSGGSSYEQYF
>TRBJ2-5|TRBV20-1|-|-
TGCAGTGCTAGAGAACTACAAGAGACCCAGTACTTC
CSARELQETQYF
>TRBJ1-5|TRBV13|-|-
TGTGCCAGCAGCTTAGGGAGTGGGGAGCCCCAGCATTTT
CASSLGSGEPQHF
>TRBJ2-4|TRBV13|few|-
TGTGCCAGCAGCCAGGGGGGTCCCCAGCCGTCCGGAAACATTCAGTACTTC
CASSQGGPQPSGNIQYF
>TRBJ2-1|TRBV20-1|-|TRBD2
TGCAGTGTTGGAGTACTAGCGGGAGAGCAGTTCTTC
CSVGVLAGEQFF
>TRBJ2-3|TRBV27|medium-sized|TRBD2
TGTGCCAGCAGTACCCCCAAGCGGGGGGATACGCAGTATTTT
CASSTPKRGDTQYF
>TRBJ2-7|TRBV10-3|-|-
TGTGCCATCAGCCGGGTCGCGGCAGCTGACTACTACGAGCAGTACTTC
CAISRVAAADYYEQYF
>TRBJ2-2|TRBV5-1|-|-
TGCGCCAGCAGCTTTAATAGGGGAATCTACACCGGGGAGCTGTTTTTT
CASSFNRGIYTGELFF
>TRBJ2-7|TRBV29-1|medium-sized|TRBD2
TGCAGCGTTGAAGGAATAGCGGGGGTATCCTACGAGCAGTACTTC
CSVEGIAGVSYEQYF
>TRBJ2-2|TRBV7-9|few|-
TGTGCCAGCAGCCCTGTGCAGTCTACCGGGGAGCTGTTTTTT
CASSPVQSTGELFF
>TRBJ1-2|TRBV7-2|-|-
TGTGCCAGCAGCTTAGTTCGGCAGATACGTGGGGGCTACACCTTC
CASSLVRQIRGGYTF
>TRBJ1-5|TRBV6-6|-|-
TGTGCCAGCAGTTATTCCGGCGGCAATCAGCCCCAGCATTTT
CASSYSGGNQPQHF
>TRBJ2-3|TRBV6-6|few|-
TGTGCCAGCAGCGAATCCAGGGGATGGCAGTATTTT
CASSESRGWQYF
>TRBJ1-5|TRBV20-1|-|-
TGCAGTGCTAGAAGGACAGTGAAAGACCGATATAGCAATCAGCCCCAGCATTTT
CSARRTVKDRYSNQPQHF
>TRBJ2-3|TRBV6-5|medium-sized|TRBD2
TGTGCCAGCAGCCTATCAGGTGCGGGAGTGGCAGATACGCAGTATTTT
CASSLSGAGVADTQYF
>TRBJ2-5|TRBV15|few|-
TGTGCCACCAGCACCCCTAGCAGGCAAGAGACCCAGTACTTC
CATSTPSRQETQYF
>TRBJ2-2|TRBV6-5|medium-sized|-
TGTGCCAGCAGTTACTCGAGGACAACGAACACCGGGGAGCTGTTTTTT
CASSYSRTTNTGELFF
>TRBJ1-4|TRBV19|medium-sized|-
TGTGCCAGTAGTCCGCGGGGGGCGGAAGAAAAACTGTTTTTT
CASSPRGAEEKLFF
>TRBJ2-1|TRBV5-4|medium-sized|-
TGTGCCAGCGAGAACTCCTACAATGAGCAGTTCTTC
CASENSYNEQFF